This T cell receptor (beta chain) originates from a study of cytomegalovirus exposure and HLA in healthy donors. Overall study results and limits: The authors reported that TCR beta sequences could predict HLA-A and HLA-B alleles. These predictions were accurate for most subjects in the first cohort. Cytomegalovirus-associated TCR beta chains were listed, numbering 150 to 200.

Primers for the PCR totalled 60 Vbeta and 13 Jbeta. Sequencing was performed with immunoSEQ multiplex PCR; in TCRdb, only in-frame clones are kept and a portion is missing. The table lists 140,000 to 150,000 clones, approximately 67% of them singletons. Details on this clone: What it recognizes is unknown.

The sequenced sample was PBMCs. The receptor was derived from a woman aged 55-69 years in good health and CMV-seronegative.

CDR3: CSVLVTGELFF. The CDR3 region has the DNA TGCAGCGTTCTAGTTACCGGGGAGCTGTTTTTT. The gene calls are TRBV29-1 and TRBJ2-2; D remains unclear. The germline V and J ends were trimmed by 5 bases and 5 bases, with 6 bases remaining between them. In germline, CDR1 is SQVTM, CDR2 ANQGSEA. This CDR3 comprises 11 residues.